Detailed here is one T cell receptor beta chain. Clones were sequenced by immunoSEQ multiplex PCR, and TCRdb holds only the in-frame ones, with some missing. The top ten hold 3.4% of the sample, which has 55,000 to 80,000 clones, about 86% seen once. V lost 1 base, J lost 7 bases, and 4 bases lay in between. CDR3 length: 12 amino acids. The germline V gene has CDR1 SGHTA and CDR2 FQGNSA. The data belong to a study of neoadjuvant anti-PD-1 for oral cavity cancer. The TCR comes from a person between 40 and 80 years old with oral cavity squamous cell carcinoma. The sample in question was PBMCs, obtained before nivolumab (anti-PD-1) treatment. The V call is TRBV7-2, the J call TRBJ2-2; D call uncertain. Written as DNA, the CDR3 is TGTGCCAGCAGCTTAGAAGTCGGGGAGCTGTTTTTT. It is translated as CASSLEVGELFF. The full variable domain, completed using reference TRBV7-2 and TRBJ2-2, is GAGVSQSPSNKVTEKGKDVELRCDPISGHTALYWYRQSLGQGLEFLIYFQGNSAPDKSGLPSDRFSAERTGGSVSTLTIQRTQQEDSAVYLCASSLEVGELFFGEGSRLTVL.